This T cell receptor beta chain was captured by sequencing in a study of naive and memory T cell subsets. Whole-study findings and limits: Especially in CD8 cells, naive repertoires contained a few larger clonotypes, possibly CD45RA-re-expressing memory cells.

Both TRBC1 and TRBC2 were covered by a beta constant-region primer of two equimolar oligonucleotides. Four rounds of PCR amplified the ligated cDNA using nested alpha and beta constant-region primers plus SP2. TCRdb analysed the UMI-ligation and nested PCR reads with MiXCR anew, one entry per CDR3 protein. Of 150,000 or so distinct CDR3 sequences listed, approximately 24% are singletons. Trimming at V came to 5 bases and at J to 1 base, leaving 7 bases not matched to a gene. The CDR3 runs to 16 residues. In germline, CDR1 is SGHDT, CDR2 YYEEEE. This clonotype was counted a few times. Its matching antigen is unknown.

Sequenced material: naive CD4+ T cells from blood. The genes are TRBV5-6 and TRBJ2-1; TRBD2 matches 9 bases. The clonotype originates from a human donor in good health. The chain's CDR3 is CASRSGLATSYNEQFF. CDR3 in DNA: TGTGCCAGCAGATCGGGACTAGCTACATCCTACAATGAGCAGTTCTTC.